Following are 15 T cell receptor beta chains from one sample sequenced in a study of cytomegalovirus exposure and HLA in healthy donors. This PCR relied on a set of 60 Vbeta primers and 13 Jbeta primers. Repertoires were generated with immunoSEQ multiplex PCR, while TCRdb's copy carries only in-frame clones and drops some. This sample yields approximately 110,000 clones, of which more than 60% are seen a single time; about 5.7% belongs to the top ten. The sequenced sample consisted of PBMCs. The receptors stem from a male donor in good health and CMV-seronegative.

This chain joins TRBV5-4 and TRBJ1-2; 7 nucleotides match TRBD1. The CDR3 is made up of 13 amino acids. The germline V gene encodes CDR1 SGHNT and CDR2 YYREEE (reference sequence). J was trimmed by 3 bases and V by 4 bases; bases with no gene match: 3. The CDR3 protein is CASSVGTDYGYTF. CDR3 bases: TGTGCCAGCAGCGTCGGGACAGACTATGGCTACACCTTC.

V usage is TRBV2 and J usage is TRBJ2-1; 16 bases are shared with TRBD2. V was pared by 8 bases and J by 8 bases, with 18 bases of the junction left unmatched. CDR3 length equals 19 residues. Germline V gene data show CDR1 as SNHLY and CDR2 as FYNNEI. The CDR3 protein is CASARFGTSGRGLVHEQFF. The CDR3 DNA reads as TGTGCCAGCGCAAGGTTCGGGACTAGCGGGAGGGGCTTGGTTCATGAGCAGTTCTTC.

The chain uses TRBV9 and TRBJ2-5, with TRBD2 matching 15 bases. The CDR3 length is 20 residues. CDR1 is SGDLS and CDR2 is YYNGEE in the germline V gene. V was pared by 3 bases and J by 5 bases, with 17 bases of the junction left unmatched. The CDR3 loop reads CASSGDSGTSGRIAQETQYF. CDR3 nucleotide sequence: TGTGCCAGCAGCGGCGACTCCGGGACTAGCGGGAGGATCGCTCAGGAGACCCAGTACTTC.

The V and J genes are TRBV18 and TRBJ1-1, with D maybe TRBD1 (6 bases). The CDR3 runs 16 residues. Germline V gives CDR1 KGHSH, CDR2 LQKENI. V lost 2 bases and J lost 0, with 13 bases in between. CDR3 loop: CASSPRGTLMNTEAFF. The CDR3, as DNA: TGTGCCAGCTCACCAAGGGGGACACTTATGAACACTGAAGCTTTCTTT.

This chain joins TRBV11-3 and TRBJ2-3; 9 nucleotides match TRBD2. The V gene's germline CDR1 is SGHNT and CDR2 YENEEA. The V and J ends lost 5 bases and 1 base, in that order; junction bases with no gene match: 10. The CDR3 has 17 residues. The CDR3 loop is CASSPGSASGGTDTQYF. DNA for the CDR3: TGTGCCAGCAGCCCCGGGTCGGCTAGCGGGGGCACAGATACGCAGTATTTT.

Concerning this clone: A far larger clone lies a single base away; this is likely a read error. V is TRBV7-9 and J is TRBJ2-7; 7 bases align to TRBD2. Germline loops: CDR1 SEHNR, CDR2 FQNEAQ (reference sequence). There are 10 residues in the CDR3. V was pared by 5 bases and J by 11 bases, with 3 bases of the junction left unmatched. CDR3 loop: CASSTGREYF. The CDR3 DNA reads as TGTGCCAGCAGCACGGGGAGGGAGTACTTC.

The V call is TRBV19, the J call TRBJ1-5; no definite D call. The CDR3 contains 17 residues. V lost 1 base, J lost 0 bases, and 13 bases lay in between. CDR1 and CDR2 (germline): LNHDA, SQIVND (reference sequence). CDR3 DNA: TGTGCCAGTAGTATAGGGTTAGTCTCATATAGCAATCAGCCCCAGCATTTT. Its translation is CASSIGLVSYSNQPQHF.

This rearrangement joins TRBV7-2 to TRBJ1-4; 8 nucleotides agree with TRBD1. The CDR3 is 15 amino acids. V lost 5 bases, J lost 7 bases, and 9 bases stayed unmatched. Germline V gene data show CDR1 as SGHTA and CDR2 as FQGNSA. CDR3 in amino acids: CASSPNGQGREKLFF. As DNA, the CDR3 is TGTGCCAGCAGCCCAAATGGACAGGGCCGTGAAAAACTGTTTTTT.

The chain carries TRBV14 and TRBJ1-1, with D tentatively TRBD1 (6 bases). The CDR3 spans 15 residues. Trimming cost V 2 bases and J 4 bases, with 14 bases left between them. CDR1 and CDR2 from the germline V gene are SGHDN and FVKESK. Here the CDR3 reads CASSQWGTGPTEAFF. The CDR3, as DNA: TGTGCCAGCAGCCAATGGGGAACAGGGCCCACTGAAGCTTTCTTT.

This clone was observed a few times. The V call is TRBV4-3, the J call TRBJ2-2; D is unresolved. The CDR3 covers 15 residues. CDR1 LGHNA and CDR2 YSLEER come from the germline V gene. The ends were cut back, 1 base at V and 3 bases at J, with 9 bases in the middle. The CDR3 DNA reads TGCGCCAGCAGCCAAGGGCCCCAGTACACCGGGGAGCTGTTTTTT. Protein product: CASSQGPQYTGELFF.

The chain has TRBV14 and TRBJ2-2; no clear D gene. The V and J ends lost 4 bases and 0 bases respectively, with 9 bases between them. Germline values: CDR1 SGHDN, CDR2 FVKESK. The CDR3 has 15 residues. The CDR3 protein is CASSRAATNTGELFF. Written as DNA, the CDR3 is TGTGCCAGCAGCCGCGCGGCCACGAACACCGGGGAGCTGTTTTTT.

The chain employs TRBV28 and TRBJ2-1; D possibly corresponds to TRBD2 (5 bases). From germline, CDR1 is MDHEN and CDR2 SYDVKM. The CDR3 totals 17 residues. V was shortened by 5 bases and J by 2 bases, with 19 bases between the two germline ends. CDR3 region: CASSPSSKRSTYNEQFF. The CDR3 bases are TGTGCCAGCAGTCCGAGCAGTAAGCGGAGCACCTACAATGAGCAGTTCTTC.

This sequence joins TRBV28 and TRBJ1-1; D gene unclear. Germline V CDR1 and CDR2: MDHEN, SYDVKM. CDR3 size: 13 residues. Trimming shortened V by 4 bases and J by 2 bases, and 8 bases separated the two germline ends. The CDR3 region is CASSYTENTEAFF. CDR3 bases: TGTGCCAGCAGTTATACAGAAAACACTGAAGCTTTCTTT.

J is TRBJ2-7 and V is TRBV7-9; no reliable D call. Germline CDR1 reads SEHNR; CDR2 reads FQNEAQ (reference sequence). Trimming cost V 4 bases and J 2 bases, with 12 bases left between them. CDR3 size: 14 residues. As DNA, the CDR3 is TGTGCCAGCAGCTCCCCGGTGGGCCCCTACGAGCAGTACTTC. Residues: CASSSPVGPYEQYF.

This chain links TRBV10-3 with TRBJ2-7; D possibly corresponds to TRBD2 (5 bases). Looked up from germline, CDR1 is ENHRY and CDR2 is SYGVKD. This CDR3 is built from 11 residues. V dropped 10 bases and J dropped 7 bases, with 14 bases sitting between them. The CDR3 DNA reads TGTGCCACCTTCAACTCGGGGGAGCAGTACTTC. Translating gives CATFNSGEQYF.